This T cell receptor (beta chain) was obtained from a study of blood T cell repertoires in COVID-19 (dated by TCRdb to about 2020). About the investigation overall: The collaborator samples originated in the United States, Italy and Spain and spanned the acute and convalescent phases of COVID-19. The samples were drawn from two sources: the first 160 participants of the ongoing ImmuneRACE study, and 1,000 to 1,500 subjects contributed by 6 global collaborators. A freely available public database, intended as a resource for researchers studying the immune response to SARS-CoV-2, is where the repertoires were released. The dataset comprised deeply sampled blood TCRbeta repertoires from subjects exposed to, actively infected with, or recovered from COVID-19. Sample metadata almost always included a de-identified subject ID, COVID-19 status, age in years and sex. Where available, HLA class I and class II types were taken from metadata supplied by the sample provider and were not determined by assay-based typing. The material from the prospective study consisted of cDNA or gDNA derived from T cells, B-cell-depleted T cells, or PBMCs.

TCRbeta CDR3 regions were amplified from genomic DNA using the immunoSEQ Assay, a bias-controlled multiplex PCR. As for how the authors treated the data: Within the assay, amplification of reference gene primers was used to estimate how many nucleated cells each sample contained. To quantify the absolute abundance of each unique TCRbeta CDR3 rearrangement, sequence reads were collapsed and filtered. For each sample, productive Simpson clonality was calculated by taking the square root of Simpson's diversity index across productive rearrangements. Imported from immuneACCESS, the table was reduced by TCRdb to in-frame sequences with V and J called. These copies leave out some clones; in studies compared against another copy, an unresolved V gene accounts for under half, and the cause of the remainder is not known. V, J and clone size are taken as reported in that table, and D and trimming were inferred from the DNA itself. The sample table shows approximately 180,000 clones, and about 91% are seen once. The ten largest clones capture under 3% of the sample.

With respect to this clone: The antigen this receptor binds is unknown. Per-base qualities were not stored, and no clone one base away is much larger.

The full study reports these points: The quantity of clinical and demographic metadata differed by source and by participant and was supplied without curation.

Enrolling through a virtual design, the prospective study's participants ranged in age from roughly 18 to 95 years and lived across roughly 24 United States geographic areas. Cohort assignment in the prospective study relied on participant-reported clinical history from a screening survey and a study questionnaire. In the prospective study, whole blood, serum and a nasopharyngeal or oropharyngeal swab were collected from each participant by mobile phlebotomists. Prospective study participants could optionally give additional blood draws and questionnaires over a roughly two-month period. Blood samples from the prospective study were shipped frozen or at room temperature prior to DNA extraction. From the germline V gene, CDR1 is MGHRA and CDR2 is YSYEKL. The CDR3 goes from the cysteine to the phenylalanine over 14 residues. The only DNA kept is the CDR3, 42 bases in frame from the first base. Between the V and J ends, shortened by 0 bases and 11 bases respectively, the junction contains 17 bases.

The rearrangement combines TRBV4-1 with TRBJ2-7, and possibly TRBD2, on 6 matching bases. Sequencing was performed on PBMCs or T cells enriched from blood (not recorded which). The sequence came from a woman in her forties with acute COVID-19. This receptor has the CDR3 CASSQDTSSGGEYF. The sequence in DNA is TGCGCCAGCAGCCAAGATACTAGCTCCGGTGGGGAGTACTTC.